This T cell receptor beta chain came from a study of OX40 agonist ivuxolimab in advanced cancers. About the full investigation: Ivuxolimab, which targeted the costimulatory receptor OX40 (CD134), was an agonistic, fully human IgG2 monoclonal antibody. Intravenous ivuxolimab was administered to patients every 2 weeks at six dose levels: 0.01, 0.1, 0.3, 1.5, 3 and 10 mg/kg. Of the approximately 53 patients in dose escalation, some 20 had hepatocellular carcinoma, about 15 had melanoma, 9 had renal cell carcinoma and 9 had head and neck cancer. A male proportion of around 80% and a mean age of around 60 years, ranging from roughly 23 to 79, were recorded for the dose-escalation cohort. Prior anti-PD-1, anti-PD-L1 or anti-CTLA-4 therapy was permitted, and checkpoint inhibitors had been received by about two fifths of dose-escalation patients. Partial responses were achieved by three dose-escalation patients, of whom one had hepatocellular carcinoma and two had cutaneous melanoma. The point of sequencing TCRbeta in the periphery was to test whether ivuxolimab changed TCR sequence diversity and drove clonal T-cell expansion. The paper covers the monotherapy dose-escalation part of the phase I ivuxolimab trial, which included N of about 50 patients.

Patients with autoimmune disease history or receiving systemic immunosuppression were excluded from the trial. Peripheral blood for TCR sequencing was collected from all dose cohorts at baseline, on cycle 4 day 1, and on cycle 7 day 1. The samples were drawn from a first-in-human, open-label, multicenter phase I dose-escalation trial of ivuxolimab. The trial enrolled adults with locally advanced or metastatic head and neck squamous cell, hepatocellular, melanoma or renal cell carcinoma. CD4+ and CD8+ T cells were sorted separately from peripheral blood before TCR sequencing. To sequence the TCRbeta CDR3 region, genomic DNA was isolated from the sorted cells. The immunoSEQ Assay was used to sequence the TCRbeta CDR3 regions. Not all clones reach the TCRdb copy of this immuneACCESS table, which keeps in-frame sequences only. Checked studies attribute under half of the gap to unresolved V genes and leave the rest unexplained. Present in this sample are fewer than 50,000 clones, roughly 80% of which were seen just once. About 7.6% of the sample comes from the top ten.

The CDR3 starts with the cysteine, ends with the phenylalanine, and has 15 residues. Kept here is only the CDR3 DNA, which spans 45 bases and is read in frame from base 1. The V and J ends are trimmed by 4 bases and 7 bases, leaving 18 bases between them. Reading the germline V gene gives CDR1 SGHRS and CDR2 YFSETQ. Concerning this clone itself: It has no known antigen specificity. No base-level quality is on record; no much larger clone is a single base apart.

What the work shows at the level of the full study, not this receptor alone: On average, CD8+ T cells showed more expanded clones than CD4+ T cells after ivuxolimab. Antigen specificity was not determined for the clonally expanded peripheral T cells. In the 0.1-3.0 mg/kg groups, partial responders were among the patients with the lowest normalized peripheral clonal expansion, particularly in CD8+ T cells. Low levels of normalized T-cell clonal expansion were also seen in some patients who did not respond. At doses from 0.1 to 3.0 mg/kg, clonal expansion was seen in both CD4+ and CD8+ blood T cells between baseline and week 6.

Material: CD4+ or CD8+ T cells sorted from blood, obtained in a trial of the OX40 agonist ivuxolimab. The sequence links TRBV5-1 to TRBJ2-1; too little of a D gene remains to name it. This TCR was sampled from an adult with an advanced solid tumor such as melanoma, head and neck, liver or kidney cancer. The CDR3 region has the sequence CASSLSGTGRNEQFF. In nucleotides, the sequence is TGCGCCAGCAGCCTGTCGGGTACGGGTCGAAATGAGCAGTTCTTC.